Each of the 24 T cell receptor beta chains below was sequenced from the same sample in a study of technical replicates of blood from several donors. Using immunoSEQ multiplex PCR, the repertoire was profiled, and TCRdb retains in-frame clones only, with some absent. The data contain tens of thousands of clones, approximately 94% of them singletons. Sequenced input: T cells isolated from PBMCs. The receptors shown here come from a human donor in good health.

V gene TRBV19 combines with J gene TRBJ2-7, with D perhaps matching TRBD2 (5 bases). CDR1 and CDR2 (germline): LNHDA, SQIVND (reference sequence). With 1 base removed from V and 4 bases from J, the gap between germline ends came to 17 bases. The CDR3 has 16 amino acids. DNA for the CDR3: TGTGCCAGTAGTATAGGCGGGTTGGGTACCATGTACGAGCAGTACTTC. This translates into CASSIGGLGTMYEQYF. Combining the CDR3 with reference TRBV19 and TRBJ2-7 gives the whole variable domain DGGITQSPKYLFRKEGQNVTLSCEQNLNHDAMYWYRQDPGQGLRLIYYSQIVNDFQKGDIAEGYSVSREKKESFPLTVTSAQKNPTAFYLCASSIGGLGTMYEQYFGPGTRLTVT.

The rearrangement links TRBV28 to TRBJ2-7, with a tentative D call TRBD1 (6 bases). The V and J ends lost 3 bases and 3 bases respectively, with 9 bases between them. The CDR3 spans 13 residues. Germline V gene sequence: CDR1 MDHEN, CDR2 SYDVKM. DNA of the CDR3: TGTGCCAGCAGTTTGTCACAGGGCTACGAGCAGTACTTC. This codes for CASSLSQGYEQYF. The whole variable domain, filled in from reference TRBV28 and TRBJ2-7, reads DVKVTQSSRYLVKRTGEKVFLECVQDMDHENMFWYRQDPGLGLRLIYFSYDVKMKEKGDIPEGYSVSREKKERFSLILESASTNQTSMYLCASSLSQGYEQYFGPGTRLTVT.

The gene calls are TRBV4-1 and TRBJ2-7; 8 bases match TRBD2. Germline-derived CDR1 and CDR2 are MGHRA and YSYEKL. This CDR3 spans 17 amino acids. Germline trimming cut 1 base from V and 1 base from J; bases unmatched to any gene: 9. CDR3 protein: CASSQVSAGRDSYEQYF. The CDR3 DNA is TGCGCCAGCAGCCAAGTAAGTGCCGGGAGGGATTCCTACGAGCAGTACTTC.

This clone was detected only once. The V call is TRBV6-1, the J call TRBJ2-7; 7 bases fit TRBD1. Germline CDR1 is MNHNS and CDR2 is SASEGT. The V segment lost 3 bases and the J segment 0 bases; nucleotides outside the gene matches: 5. The length of the CDR3 is 15 residues. This CDR3 is CASSDRDRASYEQYF. Here the CDR3 DNA reads TGTGCCAGCAGTGACCGGGACAGAGCCTCCTACGAGCAGTACTTC.

With regard to this clone: Different DNA sequences within this sample yield the same CDR3. The chain combines TRBV7-7 with TRBJ1-5, with unresolved D. Trimming cost V 1 base and J 7 bases, with 8 bases left between them. The germline CDR1 and CDR2 sequences are SSHAT and FNYEAQ (reference sequence). The CDR3 runs 13 residues. The CDR3 DNA reads TGTGCCAGCAGCTTAGGGGCAGGCCAGCCCCAGCATTTT. Translating it yields CASSLGAGQPQHF.

The chain combines TRBV9 with TRBJ2-7; 11 bases align to TRBD2. This CDR3 comprises 14 residues. Germline loops: CDR1 SGDLS, CDR2 YYNGEE. The trim removed 4 bases at V and 0 bases at J, leaving 0 bases unmatched. CDR3 amino acids: CASSTSGSSYEQYF. Here the CDR3 DNA reads TGTGCCAGCAGCACTAGCGGGAGCTCCTACGAGCAGTACTTC. Based on the CDR3 plus reference TRBV9 and TRBJ2-7, the full variable domain is DSGVTQTPKHLITATGQRVTLRCSPRSGDLSVYWYQQSLDQGLQFLIQYYNGEERAKGNILERFSAQQFPDLHSELNLSSLELGDSALYFCASSTSGSSYEQYFGPGTRLTVT.

The chain uses TRBV18 and TRBJ2-3, with D possibly TRBD2 on 6 matching bases. Per germline, CDR1 KGHSH and CDR2 LQKENI. The CDR3 is 13 residues long. The ends were cut back, 3 bases at V and 4 bases at J, with 8 bases in the middle. DNA of the CDR3: TGTGCCAGCTCACCTTTAGCGGCAGATACGCAGTATTTT. Protein sequence: CASSPLAADTQYF.

CDR3 residues: CASSEGAPNSNQPQHF. CDR3 in DNA: TGTGCCAGCAGTGAAGGGGCACCTAATAGCAATCAGCCCCAGCATTTT. The rearrangement joins TRBV6-1 to TRBJ1-5; D is unclear. CDR1 and CDR2 from the germline V gene are MNHNS and SASEGT. Trimming removed 1 base at V and 0 bases at J, with 10 bases between. There are 16 residues in the CDR3.

The chain recombines TRBV20-1 with TRBJ2-7; D unclear. Germline CDR1 DFQATT, CDR2 SNEGSKA (reference sequence). The CDR3 contains 11 residues. V was pared by 4 bases and J by 3 bases, with 7 bases between. The CDR3 spells CSAKQNYEQYF. The CDR3 nucleotides read TGCAGTGCTAAACAGAACTACGAGCAGTACTTC.

Turning to this clone: Compared with germline, one end of the junction differs, possibly owing to a read error. This chain uses TRBV7-9 with TRBJ1-5; D is unresolved. The CDR3 totals 13 residues. Germline CDR1 SEHNR, CDR2 FQNEAQ (reference sequence). CDR3 coding DNA: TGTGCCAGCAGCTTCTTTAGCGATCAGCCCCAGCATTTT. Protein product: CASSFFSDQPQHF.

The rearrangement links TRBV5-4 to TRBJ2-3, with 7 bases fitting TRBD2. This CDR3 region has 14 residues. J gave up 0 bases and V 2 bases, and 0 bases lay outside the gene matches. The germline CDR1 and CDR2 sequences are SGHNT and YYREEE (reference sequence). CDR3 amino acids: CASSLAGSTDTQYF. Here the CDR3 DNA reads TGTGCCAGCAGCTTAGCGGGGAGCACAGATACGCAGTATTTT.

The chain combines TRBV6-1 with TRBJ2-7; the match to TRBD1 covers 8 bases. Germline CDR1 MNHNS, CDR2 SASEGT. This CDR3 comprises 15 residues. V dropped 2 bases and J dropped 1; count of bases not matched to a gene: 4. The CDR3 region is CASSESGTGSYEQYF. CDR3 coding DNA: TGTGCCAGCAGTGAATCCGGGACAGGTTCCTACGAGCAGTACTTC.

V usage is TRBV2 and J usage is TRBJ1-4; a weak D match, TRBD1 (6 bases). CDR1 SNHLY and CDR2 FYNNEI come from the germline V gene. V was cut by 6 bases and J by 0 bases, with 17 bases left in between. The CDR3 length is 17 residues. This chain's CDR3 is CASSGGQPDATNEKLFF. CDR3 nucleotide sequence: TGTGCCAGCAGCGGCGGACAGCCAGATGCAACTAATGAAAAACTGTTTTTT. The full variable domain, completed using reference TRBV2 and TRBJ1-4, is EPEVTQTPSHQVTQMGQEVILRCVPISNHLYFYWYRQILGQKVEFLVSFYNNEISEKSEIFDDQFSVERPDGSNFTLKIRSTKLEDSAMYFCASSGGQPDATNEKLFFGSGTQLSVL.

In regard to this clone: At one end, the junction sequence differs from germline, possibly due to a read error. The chain recombines TRBV18 with TRBJ2-1; maybe TRBD2 (6 bases). The CDR3 runs 16 residues. Germline loops: CDR1 KGHSH, CDR2 LQKENI. In DNA form, the CDR3 reads TGTGCCAGCTCGCCACCGGGACTCATCTCCTACAATGAGCAGTTCTTC. Amino acids: CASSPPGLISYNEQFF.

This sequence joins TRBV4-1 and TRBJ1-2; 7 bases line up with TRBD1. Germline CDR1 MGHRA, CDR2 YSYEKL. The CDR3 loop spans 14 amino acids. With V trimmed by 3 bases and J by 6 bases, 7 bases remained unmatched. The CDR3: CASSHQPDRDGYTF. In DNA, the CDR3 is TGCGCCAGCAGCCACCAACCCGACAGGGATGGCTACACCTTC.

This chain uses TRBV7-3 with TRBJ2-1; 12 bases line up with TRBD2. Germline CDR1 reads SGHTA; CDR2 reads FQGTGA. CDR3 size: 16 residues. The V segment lost 4 bases and the J segment 7 bases; nucleotides outside the gene matches: 8. The CDR3 region is CASSSMTSGSLNEQFF. In nucleotides, the CDR3 is TGTGCCAGCAGCTCGATGACTAGCGGGAGTTTAAATGAGCAGTTCTTC.

This sequence joins TRBV25-1 and TRBJ1-1; the D gene is possibly TRBD1 (5 bases). The CDR3 contains 15 residues. The V end was cut by 1 base, the J end by 1 base, with 10 bases between. Germline assignment: CDR1 MGHDK and CDR2 SYGVNS. In nucleotides, the CDR3 is TGTGCCAGCAGTGAATTGGGGGAGGGGAACACTGAAGCTTTCTTT. It translates to CASSELGEGNTEAFF. Full variable domain (outside the CDR3, taken from reference TRBV25-1 and TRBJ1-1): EADIYQTPRYLVIGTGKKITLECSQTMGHDKMYWYQQDPGMELHLIHYSYGVNSTEKGDLSSESTVSRIRTEHFPLTLESARPSHTSQYLCASSELGEGNTEAFFGQGTRLTVV.

CDR3 DNA sequence: TGTGCCAGCAGTCGTATTGGGGGGACCAGAAAAGAGACCCAGTACTTC. This sequence encodes CASSRIGGTRKETQYF. V usage is TRBV28 and J usage is TRBJ2-5; TRBD2 might be the D (6 bases). In germline, CDR1 is MDHEN, CDR2 SYDVKM. The CDR3 is made up of 16 amino acids. With 5 bases removed from V and 3 bases from J, the gap between germline ends came to 19 bases.

The CDR3 bases are TGTGCCAGCAGCTTAGGAGGACTAGCGGGACGAACTCGGACCTACGAGCAGTACTTC. Residues: CASSLGGLAGRTRTYEQYF. The rearrangement links TRBV7-2 to TRBJ2-7; 12 bases fit TRBD2. Germline V gene sequence: CDR1 SGHTA, CDR2 FQGNSA. The CDR3 has 19 amino acids. With V trimmed by 1 base and J by 2 bases, 12 bases remained unmatched.

V usage is TRBV5-1 and J usage is TRBJ2-7; weak D call: TRBD1 (5 bases). CDR1 and CDR2 from the germline V gene are SGHRS and YFSETQ. Trimming removed 4 bases from V and 5 bases from J, with 16 bases in between. The CDR3 consists of 14 residues. The CDR3 loop is CASSLPDRMDEQYF. The CDR3 bases are TGCGCCAGCAGCCTCCCCGACAGAATGGACGAGCAGTACTTC.

CDR3 in amino acids: CASSYSEGPYGYTF. CDR3 DNA: TGTGCCAGCAGTTACTCGGAGGGGCCGTATGGCTACACCTTC. The chain recombines TRBV6-5 with TRBJ1-2; the D gene is possibly TRBD1 (5 bases). Trimming took 0 bases from V and 5 from J, leaving 10 bases between them. The CDR3 spans 14 residues. The V gene's germline CDR1 is MNHEY and CDR2 SVGAGI.

The chain combines TRBV27 with TRBJ2-4; D perhaps matches TRBD1 (5 bases). The CDR3 runs to 14 residues. CDR1 is MNHEY and CDR2 is SMNVEV in the germline V gene (reference sequence). Trimming pared 3 bases from V and 15 bases from J, leaving 21 bases between. In nucleotides, the CDR3 is TGTGCCAGCAGTTTTAGGGCAGGGTGGGGTTTTGTGTACTTC. Its protein is CASSFRAGWGFVYF.

V and J are TRBV11-1 and TRBJ1-1; a weak D match, TRBD1 (6 bases). This CDR3 has 13 residues. Looked up from germline, CDR1 is SGHAT and CDR2 is FQDESV (reference sequence). V was cut by 5 bases and J by 3 bases, with 10 bases left in between. The CDR3 loop is CASSGQWDTEAFF. CDR3 nucleotides: TGTGCCAGCAGCGGACAGTGGGACACTGAAGCTTTCTTT. Based on the CDR3 plus reference TRBV11-1 and TRBJ1-1, the full variable domain is EAEVAQSPRYKITEKSQAVAFWCDPISGHATLYWYRQILGQGPELLVQFQDESVVDDSQLPKDRFSAERLKGVDSTLKIQPAELGDSAMYLCASSGQWDTEAFFGQGTRLTVV.

The rearrangement links TRBV19 to TRBJ1-1, with D possibly TRBD1 on 5 matching bases. V was pared by 3 bases and J by 4 bases, with 12 bases between. The V gene's germline CDR1 is LNHDA and CDR2 SQIVND (reference sequence). CDR3 size: 14 residues. DNA of the CDR3: TGTGCCAGTAGTATTCAGGGATGGAGCACTGAAGCTTTCTTT. Amino acid sequence: CASSIQGWSTEAFF.